This T cell receptor beta chain was retrieved from a study of blood T cell repertoires in COVID-19. Study in general: Both acute and convalescent COVID-19 samples were obtained from the United States, Italy and Spain.

Germline V gene lookup returns CDR1 LGHDT and CDR2 YNNKEL (reference sequence). This CDR3 comprises 12 residues. The V end lost 7 bases, the J end lost 8 bases, and 14 bases lay between the germline ends. As handled by the study authors: Amplification with reference gene primers provided the estimates of nucleated cell counts. TCRdb's copy holds only in-frame clones and misses some; the assay was immunoSEQ multiplex PCR. That table supplies the V and J calls and clone size; D and trimming were determined from the DNA. The sample lists about 65,000 clones, 75% to 90% occurring once. This receptor was obtained from a man older than 75 with acute or convalescent COVID-19. V gene TRBV3-1 (or the pseudogene TRBV3-2) combines with J gene TRBJ1-2; D is unresolved. Sequencing input: peripheral blood. CDR3 residues: CASKAPAGGYTF. In nucleotides, the CDR3 is TGTGCCAGCAAAGCCCCCGCGGGAGGCTACACCTTC.